Sequencing of this T cell receptor (beta chain) was carried out in a study of T cell repertoires in cytomegalovirus infection. Each CDR3 protein is one row after TCRdb ran MiXCR on the reads. The sample contains under 350,000 distinct CDR3 sequences, 22% of which appear only once. V lost 5 bases to trimming and J lost 1 base; unmatched junction nucleotides: 3. The germline V gene encodes CDR1 MDHEN and CDR2 SYDVKM. CDR3 size: 14 residues. A note on this clonotype: What it recognizes is unknown.

Study-wide results and caveats: Carriers of CMV and the relevant HLA type were discriminated by public TCR beta frequency.

The sample was cultured PBMCs, taken from culture after CMV antigen stimulation. This chain connects TRBV28 to TRBJ2-3, with 7 bases that match TRBD1. The sequence was obtained from a human donor in good health (CMV status not recorded). Some clones in this sample may be carry-over from other donors' samples. CDR3 sequence (DNA): TGTGCCAGCAGTCACAGGGGAGGCACAGATACGCAGTATTTT. Translation gives CASSHRGGTDTQYF.